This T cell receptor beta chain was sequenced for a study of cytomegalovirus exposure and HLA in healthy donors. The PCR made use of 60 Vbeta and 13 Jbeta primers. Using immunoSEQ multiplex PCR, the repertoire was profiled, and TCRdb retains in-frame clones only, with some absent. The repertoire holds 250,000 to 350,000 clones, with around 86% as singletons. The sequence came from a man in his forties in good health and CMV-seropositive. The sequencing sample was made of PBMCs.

This CDR3 is CAISDSSVNSYEQYF. In DNA form, the CDR3 reads TGTGCCATCAGTGATTCTAGCGTCAACTCCTACGAGCAGTACTTC. V usage is TRBV10-3 and J usage is TRBJ2-7, with D perhaps matching TRBD2 (6 bases). From germline, CDR1 is ENHRY and CDR2 SYGVKD. V was trimmed by 3 bases and J by 0 bases, leaving 12 bases between them. The CDR3 consists of 15 residues.